This TCR beta chain was captured in a study of somatic mutations in cytotoxic T cells in rheumatoid arthritis. Positive magnetic bead selection isolated CD4+ and CD8+ cells, and flow cytometry checked purity. In the original analysis: Published virus-specific TCRB sequences found rare matches among patient CD8+ clones larger than 1%. Libraries were prepared by immunoSEQ multiplex PCR; TCRdb keeps only in-frame clonotypes and omits some of them. V and J calls and clone size are copied from that table; D and trimming were computed from the DNA. The sample comprises about 11,000 clones, 70% to 85% of which are singletons, and 8.5% to 10% rests with the top ten. This CDR3 is 15 amino acids long. V shed 5 bases and J 7 bases; nucleotides not matched to a gene: 7. Germline lookup yields CDR1 MNHEY and CDR2 SMNVEV (reference sequence).

Sequenced: CD8+ T cells sorted from blood. V gene TRBV27 combines with J gene TRBJ2-7; TRBD2 aligns across 14 bases. The origin of this receptor is a woman in her fifties or sixties with rheumatoid arthritis. The CDR3 spells CASSARTSGRQEQYF. Here the CDR3 DNA reads TGTGCCAGCAGTGCCAGGACTAGCGGGAGGCAAGAGCAGTACTTC.